The T cell receptor beta chain described here comes from a study of blood T cells in healthy people across ages. Primers used in a second PCR of roughly 7 to 12 cycles were a sample-barcoded 5' primer and a J-beta primer mix. TCRdb reprocessed the 5' RACE reads via MiXCR and lists one record per CDR3 protein. The repertoire includes hundreds of thousands of distinct CDR3 sequences, 48% of them detected once, and 13% sits in the top ten. The donors, healthy Caucasians from Russia, were aged about 6 to 95. The CDR3 loop spans 15 amino acids. The germline gives CDR1 ENHRY, CDR2 SYGVKD. V lost 8 bases and J lost 1, with 16 bases in between.

The source of this sequence is a young man in good health. Sequenced material: blood. The chain has TRBV10-3 and TRBJ2-3, with D perhaps assigned TRBD1 or TRBD2 (5 bases each). CDR3 sequence reads: CAIDNAGARTDTQYF. CDR3 bases: TGTGCCATCGACAACGCCGGGGCGCGCACAGATACGCAGTATTTT.